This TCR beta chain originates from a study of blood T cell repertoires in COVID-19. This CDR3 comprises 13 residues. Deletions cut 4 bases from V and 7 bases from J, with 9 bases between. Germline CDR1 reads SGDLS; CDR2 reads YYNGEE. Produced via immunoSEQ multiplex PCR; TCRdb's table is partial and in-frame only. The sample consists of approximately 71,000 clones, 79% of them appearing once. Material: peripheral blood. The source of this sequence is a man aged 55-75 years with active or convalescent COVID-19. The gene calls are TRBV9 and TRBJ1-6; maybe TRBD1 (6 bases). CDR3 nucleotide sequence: TGTGCCAGCAGCCCCGGGACAAATTCACCCCTCCACTTT. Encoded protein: CASSPGTNSPLHF.